The entry below describes one T cell receptor (beta chain). The source of the sample is a study of blood T cells in healthy people across ages. Primers used in a second PCR of roughly 7 to 11 cycles were a sample-barcoded 5' primer and a J-beta primer mix. In TCRdb, the 5' RACE reads were re-called with MiXCR into one record per CDR3 protein. The data hold hundreds of thousands of distinct CDR3 sequences, with roughly three fifths observed a single time. Deletions cut 3 bases from V and 2 bases from J, with 7 bases between. Germline CDR1 reads LGHDT; CDR2 reads YNNKEL (reference sequence). The CDR3 is 13 amino acids.

Sample: blood. The rearrangement uses TRBV3-1 and TRBJ1-1; D unclear. This TCR was sampled from a man aged 55 to 70 in good health. CDR3 coding DNA: TGTGCCAGCAGCCAGAGCGATAACACTGAAGCTTTCTTT. Protein product: CASSQSDNTEAFF.